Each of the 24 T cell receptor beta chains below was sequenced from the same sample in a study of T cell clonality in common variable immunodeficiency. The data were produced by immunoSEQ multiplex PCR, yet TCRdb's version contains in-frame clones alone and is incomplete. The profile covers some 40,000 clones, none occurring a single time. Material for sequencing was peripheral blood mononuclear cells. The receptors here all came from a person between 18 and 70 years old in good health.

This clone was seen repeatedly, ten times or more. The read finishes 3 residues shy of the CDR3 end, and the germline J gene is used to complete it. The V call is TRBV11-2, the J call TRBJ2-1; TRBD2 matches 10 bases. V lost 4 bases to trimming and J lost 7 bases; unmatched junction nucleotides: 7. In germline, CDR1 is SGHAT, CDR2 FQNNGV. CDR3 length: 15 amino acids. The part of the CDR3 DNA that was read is TGTGCCAGCAGCTCGAGCGGGGGGGCCTGGAATGAG. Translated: CASSSSGGAWNE. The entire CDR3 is CASSSSGGAWNEQFF.

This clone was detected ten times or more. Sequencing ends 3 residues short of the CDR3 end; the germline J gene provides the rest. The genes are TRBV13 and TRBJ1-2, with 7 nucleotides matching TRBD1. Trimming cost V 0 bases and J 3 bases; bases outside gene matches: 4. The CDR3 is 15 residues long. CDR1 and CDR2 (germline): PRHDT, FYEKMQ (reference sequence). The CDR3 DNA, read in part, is TGTGCCAGCAGCTTAGGGGACAGGCTAGACTATGGC. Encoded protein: CASSLGDRLDYG. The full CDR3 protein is CASSLGDRLDYGYTF.

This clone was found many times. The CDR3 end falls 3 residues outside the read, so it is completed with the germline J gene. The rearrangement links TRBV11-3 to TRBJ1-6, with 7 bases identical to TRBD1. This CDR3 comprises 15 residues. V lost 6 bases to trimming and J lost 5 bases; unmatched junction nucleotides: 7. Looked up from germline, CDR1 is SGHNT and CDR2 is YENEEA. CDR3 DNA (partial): TGTGCCAGCAGTCTGACAGGGCCCCATAATTCACCC. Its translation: CASSLTGPHNSP. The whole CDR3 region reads CASSLTGPHNSPLHF.

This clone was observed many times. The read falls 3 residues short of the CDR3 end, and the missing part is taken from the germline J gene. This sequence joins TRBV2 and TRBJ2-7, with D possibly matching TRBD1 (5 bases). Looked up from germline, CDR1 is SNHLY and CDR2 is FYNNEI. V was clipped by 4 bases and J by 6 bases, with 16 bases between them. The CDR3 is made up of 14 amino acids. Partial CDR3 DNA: TGTGCCAGCAGTGCCAAGACATCAGGGCGCGAG. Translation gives CASSAKTSGRE. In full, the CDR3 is CASSAKTSGREQYF.

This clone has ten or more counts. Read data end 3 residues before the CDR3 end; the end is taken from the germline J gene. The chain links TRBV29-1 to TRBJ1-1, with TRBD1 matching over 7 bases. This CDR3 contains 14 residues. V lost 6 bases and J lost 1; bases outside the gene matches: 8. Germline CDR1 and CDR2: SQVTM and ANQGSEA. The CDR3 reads CSVPPGQQNTEAFF. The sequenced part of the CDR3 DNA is TGCAGCGTCCCACCGGGACAGCAGAACACTGAA.

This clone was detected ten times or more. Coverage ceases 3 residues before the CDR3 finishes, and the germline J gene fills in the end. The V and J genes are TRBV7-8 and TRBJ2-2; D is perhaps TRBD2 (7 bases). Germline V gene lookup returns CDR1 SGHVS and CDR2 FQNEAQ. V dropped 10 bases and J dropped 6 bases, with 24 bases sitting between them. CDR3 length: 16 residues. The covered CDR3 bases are TGTGCCACCCTCCGCCGGGGGGCGCATGGGGCCGGGGAG. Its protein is CATLRRGAHGAGE. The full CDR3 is CATLRRGAHGAGELFF.

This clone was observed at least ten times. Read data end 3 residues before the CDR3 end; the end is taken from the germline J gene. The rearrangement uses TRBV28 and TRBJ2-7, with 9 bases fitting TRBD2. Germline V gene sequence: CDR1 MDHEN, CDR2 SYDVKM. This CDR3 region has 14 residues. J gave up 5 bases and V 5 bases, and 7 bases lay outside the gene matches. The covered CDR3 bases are TGTGCCAGCAGTCCTAGCGGGGTTTTAGACGAG. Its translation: CASSPSGVLDE. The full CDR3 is CASSPSGVLDEQYF.

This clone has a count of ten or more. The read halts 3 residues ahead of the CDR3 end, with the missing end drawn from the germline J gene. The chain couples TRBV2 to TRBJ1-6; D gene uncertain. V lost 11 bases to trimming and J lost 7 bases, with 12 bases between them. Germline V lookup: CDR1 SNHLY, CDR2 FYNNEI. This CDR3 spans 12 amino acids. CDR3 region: CARREGNSPLHF. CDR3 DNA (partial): TGTGCCCGACGTGAGGGCAATTCACCC.

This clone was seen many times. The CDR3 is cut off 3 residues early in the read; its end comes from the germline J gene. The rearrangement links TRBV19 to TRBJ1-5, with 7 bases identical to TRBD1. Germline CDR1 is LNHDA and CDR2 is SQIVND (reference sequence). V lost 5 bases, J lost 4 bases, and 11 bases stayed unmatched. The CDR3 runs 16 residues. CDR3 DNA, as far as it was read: TGTGCCAGTAGTGTAGGCAGAGGGGGCGCGAATCAGCCC. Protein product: CASSVGRGGANQP. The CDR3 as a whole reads CASSVGRGGANQPQHF.

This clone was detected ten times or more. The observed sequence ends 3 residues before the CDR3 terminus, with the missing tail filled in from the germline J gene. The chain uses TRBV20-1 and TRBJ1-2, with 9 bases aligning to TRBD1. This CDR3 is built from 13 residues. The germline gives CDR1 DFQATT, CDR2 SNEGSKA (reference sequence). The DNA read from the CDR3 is TGCAGCCCCTGGGACAGGGTTAACTATGGC. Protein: CSPWDRVNYG. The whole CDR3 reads CSPWDRVNYGYTF.

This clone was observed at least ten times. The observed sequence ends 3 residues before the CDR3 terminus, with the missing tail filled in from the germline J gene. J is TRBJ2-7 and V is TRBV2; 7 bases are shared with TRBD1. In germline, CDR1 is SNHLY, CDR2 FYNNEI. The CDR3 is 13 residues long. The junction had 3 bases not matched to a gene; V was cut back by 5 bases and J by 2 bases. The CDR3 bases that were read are TGTGCCAGCAGTAACCAGGGGGCCTACGAG. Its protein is CASSNQGAYE. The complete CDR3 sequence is CASSNQGAYEQYF.

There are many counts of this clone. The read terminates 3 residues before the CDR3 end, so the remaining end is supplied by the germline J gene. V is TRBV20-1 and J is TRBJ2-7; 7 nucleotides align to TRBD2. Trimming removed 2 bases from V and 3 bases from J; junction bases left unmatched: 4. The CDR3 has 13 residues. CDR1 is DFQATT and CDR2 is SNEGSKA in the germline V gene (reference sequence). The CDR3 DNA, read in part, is TGCAGTGCTAGAAACCCTAGCGGCTACGAG. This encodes CSARNPSGYE. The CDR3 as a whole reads CSARNPSGYEQYF.

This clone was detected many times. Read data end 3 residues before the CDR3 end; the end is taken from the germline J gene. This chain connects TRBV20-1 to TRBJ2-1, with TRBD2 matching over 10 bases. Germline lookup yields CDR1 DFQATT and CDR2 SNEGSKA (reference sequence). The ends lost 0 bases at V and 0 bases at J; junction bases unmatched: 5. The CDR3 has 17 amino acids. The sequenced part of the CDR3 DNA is TGCAGTGCTAGAGAGTTGACTAGCGGGCACTCCTACAATGAG. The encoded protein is CSARELTSGHSYNE. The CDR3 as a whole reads CSARELTSGHSYNEQFF.

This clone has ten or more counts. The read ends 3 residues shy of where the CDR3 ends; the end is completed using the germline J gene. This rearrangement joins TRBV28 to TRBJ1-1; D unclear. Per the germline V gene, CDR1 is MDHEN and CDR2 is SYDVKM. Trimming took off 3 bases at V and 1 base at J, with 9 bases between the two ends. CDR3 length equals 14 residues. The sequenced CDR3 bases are TGTGCCAGCAGTTTGGAAGGCGGGAACACTGAA. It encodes CASSLEGGNTE. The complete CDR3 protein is CASSLEGGNTEAFF.

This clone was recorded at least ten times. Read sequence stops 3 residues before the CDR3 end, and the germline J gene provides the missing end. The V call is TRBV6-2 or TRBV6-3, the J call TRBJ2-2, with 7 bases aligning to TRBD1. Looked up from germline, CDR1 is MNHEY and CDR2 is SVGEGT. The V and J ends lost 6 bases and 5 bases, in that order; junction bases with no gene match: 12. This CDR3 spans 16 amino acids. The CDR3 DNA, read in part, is TGTGCCAGCAGACCCATCGATCAGGGGGATACCGGGGAG. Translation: CASRPIDQGDTGE. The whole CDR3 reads CASRPIDQGDTGELFF.

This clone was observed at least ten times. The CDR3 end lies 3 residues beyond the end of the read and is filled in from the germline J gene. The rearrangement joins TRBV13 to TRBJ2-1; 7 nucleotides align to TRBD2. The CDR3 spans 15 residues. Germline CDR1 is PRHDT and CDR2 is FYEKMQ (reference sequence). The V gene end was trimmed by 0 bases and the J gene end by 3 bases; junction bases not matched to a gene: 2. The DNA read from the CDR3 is TGTGCCAGCAGCTTAGGGCTAGCGGACTACAATGAG. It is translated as CASSLGLADYNE. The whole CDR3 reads CASSLGLADYNEQFF.

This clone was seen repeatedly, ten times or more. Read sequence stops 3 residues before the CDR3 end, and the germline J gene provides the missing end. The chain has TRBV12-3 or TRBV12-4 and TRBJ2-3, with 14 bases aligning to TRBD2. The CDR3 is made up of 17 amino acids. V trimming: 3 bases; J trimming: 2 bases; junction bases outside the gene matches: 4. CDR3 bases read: TGTGCCAGCAGTTTCTGGACTAGCGGGGGGTCCACAGATACG. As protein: CASSFWTSGGSTDT. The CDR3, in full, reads CASSFWTSGGSTDTQYF.

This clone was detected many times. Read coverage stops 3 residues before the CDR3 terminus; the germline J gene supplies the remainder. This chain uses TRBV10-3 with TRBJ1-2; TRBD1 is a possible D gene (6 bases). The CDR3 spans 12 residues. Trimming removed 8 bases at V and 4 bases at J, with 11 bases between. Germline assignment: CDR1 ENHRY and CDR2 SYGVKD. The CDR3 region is CAIAGVSYGYTF. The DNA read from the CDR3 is TGTGCCATCGCAGGGGTTAGCTATGGC.

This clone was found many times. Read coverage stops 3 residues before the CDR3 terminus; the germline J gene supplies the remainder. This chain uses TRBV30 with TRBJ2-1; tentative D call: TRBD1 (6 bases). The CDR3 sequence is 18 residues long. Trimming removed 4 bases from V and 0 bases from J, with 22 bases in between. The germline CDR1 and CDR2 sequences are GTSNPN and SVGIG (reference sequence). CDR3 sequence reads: CAWIDGQPFFSSYNEQFF. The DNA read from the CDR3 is TGTGCCTGGATCGATGGACAGCCTTTCTTTAGCTCCTACAATGAG.

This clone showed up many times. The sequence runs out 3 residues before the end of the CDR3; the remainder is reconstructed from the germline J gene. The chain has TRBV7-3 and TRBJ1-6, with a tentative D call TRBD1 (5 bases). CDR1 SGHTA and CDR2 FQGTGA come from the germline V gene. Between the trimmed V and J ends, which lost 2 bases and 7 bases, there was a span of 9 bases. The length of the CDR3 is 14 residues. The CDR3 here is CASSLSGNNSPLHF. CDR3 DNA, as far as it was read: TGTGCCAGCAGCTTATCAGGGAACAATTCACCC.

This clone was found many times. The part of the CDR3 DNA that was read is TGCGCCAGCAGCTTGAGAGCGGGAGCTGGCACAGATACG. Its translation is CASSLRAGAGTDT. The complete CDR3 sequence is CASSLRAGAGTDTQYF. The rearrangement uses TRBV5-1 and TRBJ2-3; 8 bases line up with TRBD2. The read ends 3 residues early relative to the CDR3; the germline J gene fills the gap. The CDR3 runs to 16 residues. Germline V gene lookup returns CDR1 SGHRS and CDR2 YFSETQ. Trimming took 1 base from V and 1 from J; bases not matched to a gene: 5.

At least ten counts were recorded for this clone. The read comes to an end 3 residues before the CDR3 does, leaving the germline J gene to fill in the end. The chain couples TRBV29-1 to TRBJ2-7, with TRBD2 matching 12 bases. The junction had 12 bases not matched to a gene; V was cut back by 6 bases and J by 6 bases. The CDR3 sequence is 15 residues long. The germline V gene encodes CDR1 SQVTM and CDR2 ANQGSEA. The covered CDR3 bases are TGCAGCGTACGGACAGTGACTAGCGGGAGAGCCGAG. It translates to CSVRTVTSGRAE. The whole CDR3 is CSVRTVTSGRAEQYF.

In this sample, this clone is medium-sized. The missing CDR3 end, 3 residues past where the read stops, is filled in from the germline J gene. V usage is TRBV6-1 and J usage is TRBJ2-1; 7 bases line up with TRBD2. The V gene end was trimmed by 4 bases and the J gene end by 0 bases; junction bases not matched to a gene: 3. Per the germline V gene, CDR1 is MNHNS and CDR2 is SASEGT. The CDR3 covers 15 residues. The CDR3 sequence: CASSAGTISYNEQFF. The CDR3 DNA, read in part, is TGTGCCAGCAGTGCGGGGACTATCTCCTACAATGAG.

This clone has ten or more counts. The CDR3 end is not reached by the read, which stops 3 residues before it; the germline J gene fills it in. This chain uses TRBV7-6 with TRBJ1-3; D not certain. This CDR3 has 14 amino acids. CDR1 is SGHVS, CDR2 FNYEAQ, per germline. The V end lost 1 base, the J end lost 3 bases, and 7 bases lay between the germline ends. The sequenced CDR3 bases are TGTGCCAGCAGCTTAGGTACGGTTGGAAACACC. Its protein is CASSLGTVGNT. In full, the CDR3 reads CASSLGTVGNTIYF.